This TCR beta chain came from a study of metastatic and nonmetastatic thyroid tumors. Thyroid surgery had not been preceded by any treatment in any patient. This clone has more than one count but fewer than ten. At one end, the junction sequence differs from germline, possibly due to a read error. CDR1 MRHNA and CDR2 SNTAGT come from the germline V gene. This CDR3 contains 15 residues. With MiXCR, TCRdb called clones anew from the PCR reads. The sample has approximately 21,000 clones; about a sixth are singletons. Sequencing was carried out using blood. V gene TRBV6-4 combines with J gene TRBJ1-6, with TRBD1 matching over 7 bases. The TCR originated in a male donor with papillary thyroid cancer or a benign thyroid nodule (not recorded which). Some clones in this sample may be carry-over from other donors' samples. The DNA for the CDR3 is TGTGCCATCAGTGACTCACCCGACAGGGTCTCAGCCCTCCACTTT. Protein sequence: CAISDSPDRVSALHF.